Listed below are T cell receptor beta chains from one sample, sequenced in a study of T cell responses to AZD1222 COVID-19 vaccine. Clones were sequenced by immunoSEQ multiplex PCR, and TCRdb holds only the in-frame ones, with some missing. The sample contains about 76,000 clones, 70% to 80% of which appear only once. The sample in question was peripheral blood, obtained 28 days after the second dose of the MenACWY control vaccine. The receptors were sampled from an adult who received the MenACWY meningococcal vaccine as a control. Each CDR3 is given with its conserved first and last residue. Each record gives: J gene, V gene, clone size, D gene, CDR3 protein, CDR3 DNA. D genes are given only for firm matches. Clone size, where shown, is once, few, many, or a class for clones that have expanded.

TRBJ2-2,TRBV5-4,-,TRBD1,CASSSTGGRPGELFF,TGTGCCAGCAGCTCGACAGGGGGCCGTCCCGGGGAGCTGTTTTTT
TRBJ2-7,TRBV6-5,-,-,CASSYGADYEQYF,TGTGCCAGCAGTTACGGGGCCGACTACGAGCAGTACTTC
TRBJ2-3,TRBV15,-,TRBD2,CATSRGLAGTTSTDTQYF,TGTGCCACCAGCAGAGGGCTAGCGGGAACGACGAGCACAGATACGCAGTATTTT
TRBJ1-4,TRBV18,-,-,CASSPAPPATNEKLFF,TGTGCCAGCTCACCAGCTCCCCCAGCAACTAATGAAAAACTGTTTTTT
TRBJ1-1,TRBV6-5,-,-,CASSMGAEAFF,TGTGCCAGCAGTATGGGTGCTGAAGCTTTCTTT
TRBJ1-1,TRBV6-1,-,-,CASSEAVAMNTEAFF,TGTGCCAGCAGTGAAGCCGTCGCGATGAACACTGAAGCTTTCTTT
TRBJ2-3,TRBV4-3,-,TRBD2,CASSQETSGGTDTQYF,TGCGCCAGCAGCCAAGAGACTAGCGGGGGCACAGATACGCAGTATTTT
TRBJ1-1,TRBV6-2/TRBV6-3,-,-,CASSRATNTEAFF,TGTGCCAGCAGCAGAGCTACGAACACTGAAGCTTTCTTT
TRBJ1-1,TRBV19,once,-,CASSILPGLEAFF,TGTGCCAGTAGTATACTACCAGGGTTAGAAGCTTTCTTT
TRBJ2-1,TRBV9,-,-,CASSVGWGRRTGNEQFF,TGTGCCAGCAGCGTTGGTTGGGGGCGACGCACGGGAAATGAGCAGTTCTTC
TRBJ1-1,TRBV5-4,once,-,CASSPGTLAGTEAFF,TGTGCCAGCAGCCCTGGGACTTTGGCTGGGACTGAAGCTTTCTTT
TRBJ1-2,TRBV5-4,-,TRBD1,CASSRRDRGLGYTF,TGTGCCAGCAGCCGCCGGGACAGGGGGCTCGGCTACACCTTC
TRBJ2-2,TRBV10-2,-,-,CASSVHPSGELFF,TGCGCCAGCAGTGTACACCCGTCGGGGGAGCTGTTTTTT
TRBJ1-1,TRBV2,once,-,CASRLGTFSEAFF,TGTGCCAGCAGACTCGGGACATTTTCTGAAGCTTTCTTT
TRBJ2-7,TRBV18,-,TRBD1,CASSPGTRDREVYEQYF,TGTGCCAGCTCACCAGGGACACGGGACAGGGAAGTCTACGAGCAGTACTTC
TRBJ1-2,TRBV20-1,medium-sized,TRBD1,CSARAGQGEWGYTF,TGCAGTGCTCGTGCGGGACAGGGGGAATGGGGCTACACCTTC
TRBJ2-5,TRBV30,-,-,CAWTTRDEGTQYF,TGTGCCTGGACAACCCGGGACGAGGGGACCCAGTACTTC
TRBJ1-1,TRBV6-2/TRBV6-3,few,TRBD1,CASSYTPDRGTEAFF,TGTGCCAGCAGTTACACCCCCGACAGGGGGACTGAAGCTTTCTTT
TRBJ1-1,TRBV12-3/TRBV12-4,few,-,CASSLDTEAFF,TGTGCCAGCAGTTTAGACACCGAAGCTTTCTTT
TRBJ2-7,TRBV6-1,-,TRBD2,CASSEGLAGLKQYF,TGTGCCAGCAGTGAAGGACTAGCGGGTTTGAAGCAGTACTTC
TRBJ1-2,TRBV30,-,TRBD1,CAWFHRDRGSRGVNYGYTF,TGTGCCTGGTTTCACCGGGACAGGGGAAGCCGCGGGGTTAACTATGGCTACACCTTC
TRBJ1-5,TRBV19,-,-,CASMGSGQPQHF,TGTGCCAGTATGGGGTCCGGGCAGCCCCAGCATTTT
TRBJ1-3,TRBV11-2,-,-,CASSLGSRYSGNTIYF,TGTGCCAGCAGCTTAGGGAGCAGGTATTCTGGAAACACCATATATTTT
TRBJ2-2,TRBV7-2,-,-,CASKERSGLGELFF,TGTGCCAGCAAAGAACGCTCTGGACTCGGGGAGCTGTTTTTT
TRBJ2-3,TRBV2,-,-,CASSERGRGASVTDTQYF,TGTGCCAGCAGTGAGAGAGGTAGGGGCGCCTCGGTGACAGATACGCAGTATTTT
TRBJ2-5,TRBV11-1,-,TRBD2,CASSVAGLAGGETQYF,TGTGCCAGCAGCGTAGCGGGACTAGCGGGGGGAGAGACCCAGTACTTC
TRBJ2-1,TRBV7-9,-,TRBD2,CASSLAGGLNEQFF,TGTGCCAGCAGCTTAGCGGGGGGGTTAAATGAGCAGTTCTTC
TRBJ2-7,TRBV5-1,-,-,CASSLGLVGYEQYF,TGCGCCAGCAGCTTGGGACTAGTGGGGTACGAGCAGTACTTC
TRBJ2-1,TRBV2,-,-,CASSQYKQFF,TGTGCCAGCAGTCAATACAAGCAGTTCTTC
TRBJ1-5,TRBV28,-,-,CASSLSGGAFNQPQHF,TGTGCCAGCAGTTTATCGGGGGGCGCGTTTAATCAGCCCCAGCATTTT
TRBJ1-1,TRBV10-2,-,-,CASKNRNTEAFF,TGCGCCAGCAAGAACAGAAACACTGAAGCTTTCTTT
TRBJ1-4,TRBV12-3/TRBV12-4,-,-,CASSPGKEKLFF,TGTGCCAGCAGTCCCGGTAAGGAAAAACTGTTTTTT
TRBJ1-3,TRBV9,few,-,CASSVAGSGNTIYF,TGTGCCAGCAGCGTCGCGGGCTCTGGAAACACCATATATTTT